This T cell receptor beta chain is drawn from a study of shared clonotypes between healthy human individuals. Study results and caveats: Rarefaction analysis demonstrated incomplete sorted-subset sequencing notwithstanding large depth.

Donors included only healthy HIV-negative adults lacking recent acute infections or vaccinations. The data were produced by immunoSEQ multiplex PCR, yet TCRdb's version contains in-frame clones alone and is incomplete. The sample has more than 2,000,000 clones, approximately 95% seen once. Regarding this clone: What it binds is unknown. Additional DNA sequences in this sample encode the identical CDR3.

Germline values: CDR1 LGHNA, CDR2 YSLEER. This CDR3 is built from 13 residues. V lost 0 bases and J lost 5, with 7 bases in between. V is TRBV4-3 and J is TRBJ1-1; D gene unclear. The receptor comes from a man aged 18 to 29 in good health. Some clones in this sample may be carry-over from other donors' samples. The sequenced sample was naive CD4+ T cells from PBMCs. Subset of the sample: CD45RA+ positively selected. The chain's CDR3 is CASSQEWGTEAFF. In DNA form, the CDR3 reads TGCGCCAGCAGCCAAGAATGGGGAACTGAAGCTTTCTTT.